One and the same sample provided the 27 T cell receptor beta chains below, sequenced in a study of spatial heterogeneity in lung cancer. Regarding the study as a whole: The number of expanded tumor alpha and beta chains correlated with mutation number.

Regarding time point: sample taken at primary tumor resection. These receptors are not linked to any known antigen. From the 5' RACE reads, TCRdb called clonotypes with MiXCR, one entry per CDR3 protein. The repertoire includes 15,000 to 20,000 distinct CDR3 sequences, roughly 6% of them detected once, and about 4% sits in the top ten. The input for sequencing was lung tumor tissue, taken at surgery. The source is a female donor with early-stage non-small cell lung cancer.

By frequency in the sample, this clonotype is medium-sized (0.01 to 0.1%). The V and J genes are TRBV28 and TRBJ1-2, with D hard to call. Per the germline V gene, CDR1 is MDHEN and CDR2 is SYDVKM. The CDR3 length is 12 residues. Trimming took off 8 bases at V and 8 bases at J, with 15 bases between the two ends. CDR3 bases: TGTGCCAGCTCAGGCCCACTTGGCGGCTACACCTTC. It is translated as CASSGPLGGYTF.

There are many counts of this clonotype. V and J are TRBV7-2 and TRBJ2-7; D call uncertain. The CDR3 length is 12 residues. V lost 2 bases and J 2 bases, leaving 4 bases between the germline ends. Germline-derived CDR1 and CDR2 are SGHTA and FQGNSA. CDR3 bases: TGTGCCAGCAGCTTATTTACCTACGAGCAGTACTTC. Protein: CASSLFTYEQYF.

A single count supports this clonotype. The chain uses TRBV28 and TRBJ2-5; 14 nucleotides match TRBD2. The germline CDR1 and CDR2 sequences are MDHEN and SYDVKM. The CDR3 spans 17 residues. J lost 4 bases, V lost 2 bases, and 6 bases had no gene match. In nucleotides, the CDR3 is TGTGCCAGCAGTTTAAGCGGACTAGCGGGAGGATCAGAGACCCAGTACTTC. Protein: CASSLSGLAGGSETQYF.

There are many counts of this clonotype. The V gene is TRBV28, the J gene TRBJ2-7; D remains unclear. Trimming stripped 6 bases from V and 0 bases from J, with 15 bases between. The CDR3 runs 15 residues. Germline CDR1 and CDR2: MDHEN and SYDVKM. The CDR3 here is CASSPPATNSYEQYF. For the CDR3, the DNA is TGTGCCAGCAGCCCCCCCGCGACCAACTCCTACGAGCAGTACTTC.

This clonotype came up many times. For the CDR3, the DNA is TGTGCCTGGAGGAGGGCCGGGCTTACCGGGGAGCTGTTTTTT. Amino acid sequence: CAWRRAGLTGELFF. This chain joins TRBV30 and TRBJ2-2; possible D gene TRBD2, 5 bases. The CDR3 covers 14 residues. Germline V lookup: CDR1 GTSNPN, CDR2 SVGIG (reference sequence). V gave up 3 bases and J gave up 5 bases, with 13 bases separating them.

As DNA, the CDR3 is TGTGCCAGCAGCCCCCAGGGAGGGTCTGGGGCCAACGTCCTGACTTTC. Translating gives CASSPQGGSGANVLTF. V usage is TRBV7-2 and J usage is TRBJ2-6; 7 bases align to TRBD2. J was trimmed by 1 base and V by 5 bases; bases with no gene match: 5. CDR1 and CDR2 from the germline V gene are SGHTA and FQGNSA. The CDR3 covers 16 residues.

V usage is TRBV30 and J usage is TRBJ2-1; D gene uncertain. Germline values: CDR1 GTSNPN, CDR2 SVGIG (reference sequence). V was pared by 1 base and J by 1 base, with 8 bases between. CDR3 length: 14 residues. As DNA, the CDR3 is TGTGCCTGGAGTGGTGTGGGTTCCTACAATGAGCAGTTCTTC. Its translation: CAWSGVGSYNEQFF.

This clonotype was detected many times. This chain joins TRBV7-2 and TRBJ2-6; 8 nucleotides match TRBD1. Germline values: CDR1 SGHTA, CDR2 FQGNSA. The junction had 4 bases not matched to a gene; V was cut back by 4 bases and J by 2 bases. This CDR3 has 16 residues. DNA for the CDR3: TGTGCCAGCAGCTCCAGACAGGGGACTGGGGCCAACGTCCTGACTTTC. Encoded protein: CASSSRQGTGANVLTF.

This clonotype appeared many times. J is TRBJ2-1 and V is TRBV27, with TRBD2 matching 13 bases. Unmatched junction bases numbered 10, after V lost 5 bases and J lost 9 bases. CDR3 length equals 16 residues. The germline V gene encodes CDR1 MNHEY and CDR2 SMNVEV (reference sequence). The CDR3 reads CASSPGLAGAGGEQFF. Written as DNA, the CDR3 is TGTGCCAGCAGTCCAGGACTAGCGGGAGCCGGGGGTGAGCAGTTCTTC.

This clonotype was seen ten or more times. The chain joins TRBV5-1 to TRBJ1-4; D not certain. Germline loops: CDR1 SGHRS, CDR2 YFSETQ. There are 13 residues in the CDR3. V lost 3 bases and J lost 8, with 11 bases in between. The CDR3 loop is CASSYGVGEKLFF. The CDR3 coding sequence is TGCGCCAGCAGCTACGGGGTTGGGGAAAAACTGTTTTTT.

This clonotype is labeled as medium-sized. The chain employs TRBV6-5 and TRBJ2-7; 11 bases line up with TRBD1. Trimming at V came to 2 bases and at J to 4 bases, leaving 4 bases not matched to a gene. Per germline, CDR1 MNHEY and CDR2 SVGAGI. The CDR3 is 15 residues long. In DNA form, the CDR3 reads TGTGCCAGCAGTTACGGACAGGGGGCCTCGTACGAGCAGTACTTC. Translating it yields CASSYGQGASYEQYF.

This clonotype was counted many times. The chain couples TRBV6-2 or TRBV6-3 to TRBJ1-5; D remains ambiguous. Germline CDR1 reads MNHEY; CDR2 reads SVGEGT. CDR3 length equals 18 residues. V was clipped by 2 bases and J by 4 bases, with 21 bases between them. The CDR3, as DNA: TGTGCCAGCAGTTACCGGTCGAAACGAAGCTGGGGAAATCAGCCCCAGCATTTT. Protein product: CASSYRSKRSWGNQPQHF.

This clonotype was recorded at least ten times. The rearrangement uses TRBV6-2 or TRBV6-3 and TRBJ1-2, with a possible D match to TRBD1 (5 bases). V lost 6 bases to trimming and J lost 3 bases, with 14 bases between them. CDR3 length: 14 amino acids. CDR1 is MNHEY, CDR2 SVGEGT, per germline. The CDR3 bases are TGTGCCAGCAGGCGACAGCTCGGCGACTATGGCTACACCTTC. Translated: CASRRQLGDYGYTF.

This clonotype has a handful of counts. V and J are TRBV9 and TRBJ2-2, with 8 positions matching TRBD2. The junction had 8 bases not matched to a gene; V was cut back by 4 bases and J by 0 bases. The CDR3 is made up of 17 amino acids. Germline CDR1 and CDR2: SGDLS and YYNGEE. CDR3 nucleotides: TGTGCCAGCAGCACCTCCGGGACTAGATCGAACACCGGGGAGCTGTTTTTT. Translating gives CASSTSGTRSNTGELFF.

Relative to its sample, this clonotype is medium-sized (0.01 to 0.1%). The chain is built from TRBV29-1 and TRBJ1-1; D is uncertain. Trimming pared 3 bases from V and 9 bases from J, leaving 14 bases between. The CDR3 has 12 residues. CDR1 is SQVTM, CDR2 ANQGSEA, per germline. In DNA, the CDR3 is TGCAGCGTTGATTTGGGCCGTCCCCAAGCTTTCTTT. The encoded protein is CSVDLGRPQAFF.

This clonotype was observed at least ten times. The V gene is TRBV5-6, the J gene TRBJ1-2; D is unclear. V was shortened by 9 bases and J by 8 bases, with 17 bases between the two germline ends. The CDR3 length is 12 residues. Looked up from germline, CDR1 is SGHDT and CDR2 is YYEEEE. The CDR3 is CATSSVVGGYTF. CDR3 nucleotides: TGTGCCACCTCGAGCGTAGTGGGCGGCTACACCTTC.

This clonotype was detected ten times or more. The rearrangement joins TRBV24-1 to TRBJ1-5; D is possibly TRBD1 (6 bases). This CDR3 has 14 residues. Germline V gives CDR1 KGHDR, CDR2 SFDVKD. Trimming cost V 4 bases and J 3 bases, with 9 bases left between them. The CDR3 region has the DNA TGTGCCACCAGTGAAGGGGGGTTCAATCAGCCCCAGCATTTT. It yields the protein CATSEGGFNQPQHF.

This clonotype was seen many times. This rearrangement joins TRBV7-8 to TRBJ1-1; 11 bases are a match to TRBD1. Germline V gives CDR1 SGHVS, CDR2 FQNEAQ. The CDR3 has 15 amino acids. V was clipped by 5 bases and J by 4 bases; unmatched bases: 6. In DNA, the CDR3 is TGTGCCAGCAGCAAAGGACAGGGGGCTATCACTGAAGCTTTCTTT. It yields the protein CASSKGQGAITEAFF.

This clonotype was counted ten times or more. The genes are TRBV12-3 or TRBV12-4 and TRBJ2-7; D might be TRBD1 or TRBD2, each matching 5 bases. This CDR3 contains 13 residues. Trimming took 3 bases from V and 2 from J, leaving 8 bases between them. The CDR3 DNA is TGTGCCAGCAGTTTCCAGGGAGCCTACGAGCAGTACTTC. This encodes CASSFQGAYEQYF.

This clonotype was found many times. The rearrangement links TRBV7-9 to TRBJ2-3; D is undetermined. The CDR3 length is 10 residues. Germline V gene sequence: CDR1 SEHNR, CDR2 FQNEAQ (reference sequence). Trimming pared 10 bases from V and 0 bases from J, leaving 2 bases between. The CDR3 reads CATSTDTQYF. The CDR3 nucleotides read TGTGCCACTAGCACAGATACGCAGTATTTT.

This clonotype was recorded at least ten times. The DNA of the CDR3 is TGTGCCAGCAGTTCCGAGGGAACCGTCACTGAAGCTTTCTTT. The encoded protein is CASSSEGTVTEAFF. V usage is TRBV28 and J usage is TRBJ1-1; D gene ambiguous. CDR1 and CDR2 from the germline V gene are MDHEN and SYDVKM. The V and J ends lost 4 bases and 4 bases respectively, with 13 bases between them. The CDR3 is 14 amino acids.

This clonotype was found many times. The chain uses TRBV2 and TRBJ2-2, with unresolved D. Looked up from germline, CDR1 is SNHLY and CDR2 is FYNNEI. CDR3 length equals 11 residues. The V gene lost 7 bases and the J gene lost 7 bases, with 7 bases spanning the gap. The CDR3: CASKVSGELFF. CDR3 bases: TGTGCCAGCAAGGTCAGCGGGGAGCTGTTTTTT.

This clonotype was found many times. This chain joins TRBV20-1 and TRBJ2-3, with unresolved D. The CDR3 runs 10 residues. Germline V gene data show CDR1 as DFQATT and CDR2 as SNEGSKA (reference sequence). V shed 6 bases and J shed 6 bases, with 7 bases lying between them. CDR3 residues: CSASGDTQYF. For the CDR3, the DNA is TGCAGTGCCTCTGGGGATACGCAGTATTTT.

This clonotype came up many times. The rearrangement joins TRBV7-8 to TRBJ2-4, with D possibly being TRBD1 (5 bases). V lost 4 bases to trimming and J lost 8 bases, with 9 bases between them. Germline V gene lookup returns CDR1 SGHVS and CDR2 FQNEAQ. The CDR3 contains 12 residues. The CDR3 loop reads CASSSRQYIQYF. For the CDR3, the DNA is TGTGCCAGCAGCTCAAGACAGTACATTCAGTACTTC. Using reference TRBV7-8 and TRBJ2-4 for the parts outside the CDR3, the full variable domain is GAGVSQSPRYKVAKRGQDVALRCDPISGHVSLFWYQQALGQGPEFLTYFQNEAQLDKSGLPSDRFFAERPEGSVSTLKIQRTQQEDSAVYLCASSSRQYIQYFGAGTRLSVL.

This clonotype was seen repeatedly, ten times or more. V and J are TRBV28 and TRBJ2-2; D may be TRBD2 (7 bases). Germline V gene data show CDR1 as MDHEN and CDR2 as SYDVKM. V dropped 3 bases and J dropped 4 bases, with 24 bases sitting between them. This CDR3 contains 19 residues. The CDR3 DNA follows: TGTGCCAGCAGTTTTTGGGGGGGCAGAGGCCCGACTACCACCGGGGAGCTGTTTTTT. It encodes CASSFWGGRGPTTTGELFF. Using reference TRBV28 and TRBJ2-2 for the parts outside the CDR3, the full variable domain is DVKVTQSSRYLVKRTGEKVFLECVQDMDHENMFWYRQDPGLGLRLIYFSYDVKMKEKGDIPEGYSVSREKKERFSLILESASTNQTSMYLCASSFWGGRGPTTTGELFFGEGSRLTVL.

At least ten counts were recorded for this clonotype. The genes are TRBV29-1 and TRBJ1-5; D gene unclear. Per the germline V gene, CDR1 is SQVTM and CDR2 is ANQGSEA. The CDR3 has 13 amino acids. Deletions cut 4 bases from V and 0 bases from J, with 7 bases between. The CDR3 reads CSVASGSNQPQHF. CDR3 coding DNA: TGCAGCGTTGCTTCCGGTAGCAATCAGCCCCAGCATTTT.

V gene TRBV6-5 combines with J gene TRBJ1-6, with D uncertain. This CDR3 has 14 amino acids. The ends were cut back, 4 bases at V and 2 bases at J, with 6 bases in the middle. Looked up from germline, CDR1 is MNHEY and CDR2 is SVGAGI. The CDR3 region has the DNA TGTGCCAGCAGTTTGAGGCCCTATAATTCACCCCTCCACTTT. Protein sequence: CASSLRPYNSPLHF.